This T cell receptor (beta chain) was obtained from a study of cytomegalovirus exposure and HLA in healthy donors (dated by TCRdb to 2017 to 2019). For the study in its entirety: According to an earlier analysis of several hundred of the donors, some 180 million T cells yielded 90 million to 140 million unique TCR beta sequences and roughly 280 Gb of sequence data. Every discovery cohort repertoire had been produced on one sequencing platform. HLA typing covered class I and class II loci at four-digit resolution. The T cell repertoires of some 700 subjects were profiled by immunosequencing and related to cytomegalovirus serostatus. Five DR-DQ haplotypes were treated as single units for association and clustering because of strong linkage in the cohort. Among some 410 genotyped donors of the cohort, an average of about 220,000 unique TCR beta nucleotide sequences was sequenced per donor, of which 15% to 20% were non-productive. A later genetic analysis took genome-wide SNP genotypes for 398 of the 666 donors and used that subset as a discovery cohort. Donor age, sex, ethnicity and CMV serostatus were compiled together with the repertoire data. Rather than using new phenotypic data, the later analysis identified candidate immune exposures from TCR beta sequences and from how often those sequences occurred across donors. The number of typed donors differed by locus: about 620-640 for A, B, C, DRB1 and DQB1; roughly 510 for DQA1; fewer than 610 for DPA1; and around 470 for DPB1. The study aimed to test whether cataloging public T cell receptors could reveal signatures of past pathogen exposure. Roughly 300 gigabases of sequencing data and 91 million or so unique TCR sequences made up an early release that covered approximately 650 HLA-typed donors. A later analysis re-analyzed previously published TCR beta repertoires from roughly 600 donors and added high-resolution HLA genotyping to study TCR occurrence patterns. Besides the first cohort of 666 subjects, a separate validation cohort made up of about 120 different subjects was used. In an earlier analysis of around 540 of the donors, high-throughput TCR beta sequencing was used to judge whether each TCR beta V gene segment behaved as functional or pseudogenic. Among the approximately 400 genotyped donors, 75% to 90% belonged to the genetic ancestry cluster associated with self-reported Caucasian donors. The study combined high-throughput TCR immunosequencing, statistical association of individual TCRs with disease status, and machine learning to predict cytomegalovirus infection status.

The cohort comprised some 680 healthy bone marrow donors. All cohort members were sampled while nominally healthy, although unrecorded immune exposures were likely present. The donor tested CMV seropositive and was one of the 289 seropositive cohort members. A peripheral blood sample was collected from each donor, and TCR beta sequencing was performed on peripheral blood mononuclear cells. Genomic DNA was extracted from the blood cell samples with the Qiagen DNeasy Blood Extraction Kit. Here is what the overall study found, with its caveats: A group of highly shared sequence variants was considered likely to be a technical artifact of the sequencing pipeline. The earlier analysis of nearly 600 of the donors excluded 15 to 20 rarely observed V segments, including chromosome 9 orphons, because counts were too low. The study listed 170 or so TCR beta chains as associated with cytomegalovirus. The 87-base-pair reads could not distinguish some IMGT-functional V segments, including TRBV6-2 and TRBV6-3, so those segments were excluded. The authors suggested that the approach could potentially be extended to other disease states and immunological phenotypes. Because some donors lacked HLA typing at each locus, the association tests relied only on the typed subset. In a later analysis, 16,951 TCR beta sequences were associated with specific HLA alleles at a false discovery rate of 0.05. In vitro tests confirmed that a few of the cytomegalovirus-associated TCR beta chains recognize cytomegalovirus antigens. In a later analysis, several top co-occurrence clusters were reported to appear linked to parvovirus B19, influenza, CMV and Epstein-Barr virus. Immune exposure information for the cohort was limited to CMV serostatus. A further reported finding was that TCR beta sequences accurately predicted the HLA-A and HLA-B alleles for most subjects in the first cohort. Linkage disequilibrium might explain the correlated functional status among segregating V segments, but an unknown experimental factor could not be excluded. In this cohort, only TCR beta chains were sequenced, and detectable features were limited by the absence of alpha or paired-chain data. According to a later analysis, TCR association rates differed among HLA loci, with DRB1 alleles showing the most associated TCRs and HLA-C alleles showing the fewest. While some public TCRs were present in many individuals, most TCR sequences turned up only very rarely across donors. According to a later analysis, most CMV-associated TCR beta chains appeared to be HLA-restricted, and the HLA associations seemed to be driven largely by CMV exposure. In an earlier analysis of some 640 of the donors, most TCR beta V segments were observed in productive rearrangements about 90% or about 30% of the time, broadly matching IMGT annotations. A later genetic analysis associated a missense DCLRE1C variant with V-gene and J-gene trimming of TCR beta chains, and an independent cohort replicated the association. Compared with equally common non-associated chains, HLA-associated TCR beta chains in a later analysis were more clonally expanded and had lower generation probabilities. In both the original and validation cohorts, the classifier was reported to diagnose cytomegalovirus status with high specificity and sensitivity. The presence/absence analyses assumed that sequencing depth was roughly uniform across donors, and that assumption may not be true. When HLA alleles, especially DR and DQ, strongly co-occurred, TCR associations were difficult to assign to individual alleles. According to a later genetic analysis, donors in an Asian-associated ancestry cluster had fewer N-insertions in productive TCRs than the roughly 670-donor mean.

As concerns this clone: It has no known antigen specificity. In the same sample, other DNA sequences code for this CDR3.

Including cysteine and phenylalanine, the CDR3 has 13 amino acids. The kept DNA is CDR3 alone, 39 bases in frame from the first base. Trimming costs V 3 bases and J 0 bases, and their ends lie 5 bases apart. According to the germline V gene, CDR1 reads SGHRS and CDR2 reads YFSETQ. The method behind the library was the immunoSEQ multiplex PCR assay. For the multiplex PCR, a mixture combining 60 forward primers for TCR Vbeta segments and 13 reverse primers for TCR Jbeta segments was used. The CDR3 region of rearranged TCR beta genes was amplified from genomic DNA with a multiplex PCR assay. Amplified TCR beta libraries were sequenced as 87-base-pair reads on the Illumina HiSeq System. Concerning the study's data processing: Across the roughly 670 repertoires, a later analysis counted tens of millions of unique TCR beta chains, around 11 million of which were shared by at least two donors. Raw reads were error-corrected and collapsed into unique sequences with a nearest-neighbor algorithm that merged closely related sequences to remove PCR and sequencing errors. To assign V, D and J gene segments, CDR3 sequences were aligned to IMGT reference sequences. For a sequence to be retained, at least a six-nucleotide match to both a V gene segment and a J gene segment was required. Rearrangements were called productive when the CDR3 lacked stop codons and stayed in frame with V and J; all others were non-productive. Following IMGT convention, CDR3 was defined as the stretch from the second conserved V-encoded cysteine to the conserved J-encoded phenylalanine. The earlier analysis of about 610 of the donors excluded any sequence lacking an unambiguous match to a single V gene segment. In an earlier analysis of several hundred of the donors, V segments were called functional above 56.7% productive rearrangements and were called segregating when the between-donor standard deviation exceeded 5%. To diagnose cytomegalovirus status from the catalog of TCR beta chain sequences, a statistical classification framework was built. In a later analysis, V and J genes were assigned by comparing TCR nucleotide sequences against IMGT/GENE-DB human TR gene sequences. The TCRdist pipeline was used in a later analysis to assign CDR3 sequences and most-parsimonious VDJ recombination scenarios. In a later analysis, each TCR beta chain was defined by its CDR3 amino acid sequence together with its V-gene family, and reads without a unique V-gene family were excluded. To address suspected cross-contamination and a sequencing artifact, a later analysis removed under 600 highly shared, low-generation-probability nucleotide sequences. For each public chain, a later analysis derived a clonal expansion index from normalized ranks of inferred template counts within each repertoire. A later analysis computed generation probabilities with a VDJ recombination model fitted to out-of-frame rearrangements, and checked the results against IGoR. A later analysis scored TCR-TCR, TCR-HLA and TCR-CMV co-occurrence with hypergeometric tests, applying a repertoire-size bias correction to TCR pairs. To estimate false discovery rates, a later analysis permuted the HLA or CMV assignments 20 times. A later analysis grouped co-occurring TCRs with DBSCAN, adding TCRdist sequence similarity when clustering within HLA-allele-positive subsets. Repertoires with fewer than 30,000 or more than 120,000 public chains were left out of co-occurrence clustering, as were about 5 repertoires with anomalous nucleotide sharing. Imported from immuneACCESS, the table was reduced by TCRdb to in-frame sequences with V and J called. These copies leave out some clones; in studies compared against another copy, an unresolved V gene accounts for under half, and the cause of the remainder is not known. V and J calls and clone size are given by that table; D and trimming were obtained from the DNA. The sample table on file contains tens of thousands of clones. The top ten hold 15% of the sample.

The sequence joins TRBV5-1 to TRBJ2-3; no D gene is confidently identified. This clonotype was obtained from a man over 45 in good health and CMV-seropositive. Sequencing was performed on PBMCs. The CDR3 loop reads CASSSSSTDTQYF. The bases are TGCGCCAGCAGCTCCTCTAGCACAGATACGCAGTATTTT.